What follows is one T cell receptor beta chain and its context. No antigen is known for it. Base-call qualities are not available, and no considerably larger clone is one nucleotide away. TCRbeta CDR3 regions were amplified from genomic DNA using the immunoSEQ Assay, a bias-controlled multiplex PCR. In the authors' own workflow: Nucleated cell counts per sample were estimated from amplification of reference gene primers within the assay. Sequence reads were collapsed and filtered to measure the absolute abundance of every unique TCRbeta CDR3 rearrangement. For each sample, productive Simpson clonality was calculated as the square root of Simpson's diversity index over productive rearrangements. TCRdb took this table from immuneACCESS and kept in-frame rearrangements with V and J called. Such tables lack part of the clones; where checked against another copy, unresolved V genes explain under half of the gap, and the rest is unexplained. Clone size and the V and J calls come from that table; the DNA yielded D and trimming. The sample table shows approximately 170,000 clones, and 88% are seen once. The ten largest clones represent approximately 2.1% of the sample.

A second Seattle source provided samples from volunteer blood donors who had recovered from COVID-19. Collaborating institutions collected whole blood in K2EDTA tubes following their own protocols. For TCRbeta analysis, collaborators shipped samples as frozen whole blood, isolated PBMCs, or DNA extracted from either of those sample types. These data are taken from a study of blood T cell repertoires in COVID-19 (dated by TCRdb to about 2020). In the study overall: The collaborator samples originated in the United States, Italy and Spain and spanned the acute and convalescent phases of COVID-19. The material from the prospective study consisted of cDNA or gDNA derived from T cells, B-cell-depleted T cells, or PBMCs. Subjects who had been exposed to COVID-19, were actively infected with it, or had recovered from it provided the deeply sampled blood TCRbeta repertoires that made up the dataset. The repertoires were released in a freely available public database intended as a resource for research on the immune response to SARS-CoV-2. The samples were drawn from the first 160 participants of the ongoing ImmuneRACE study and from 1,254 subjects provided by 6 global collaborators. Sample metadata almost always included a de-identified subject ID, COVID-19 status, age in years and sex. Where available, HLA class I and class II types were taken from metadata supplied by the sample provider and were not determined by assay-based typing. Paper-wide results and their limitations: The amount of clinical and demographic metadata varied by source and participant and was provided uncurated.

V was cut back by 6 bases and J by 3 bases, leaving a gap of 15 bases between them. The CDR3, cysteine through phenylalanine, is 15 amino acids long. Of all the DNA, just the CDR3 is kept, 45 bases in frame from base 1. Sequences MNHEY (CDR1) and SVGAGI (CDR2) are obtained from the germline V gene. The specimen sequenced was peripheral blood. The rearranged segments are TRBV6-5 and TRBJ1-5; a weak D assignment points to TRBD1 (5 bases agree). This TCR was sampled from a man aged 50 or older who had recovered from COVID-19. The DNA is TGTGCCAGCAGGTGGCCCGGGGGTGACAATCAGCCCCAGCATTTT. Translated, it reads CASRWPGGDNQPQHF.